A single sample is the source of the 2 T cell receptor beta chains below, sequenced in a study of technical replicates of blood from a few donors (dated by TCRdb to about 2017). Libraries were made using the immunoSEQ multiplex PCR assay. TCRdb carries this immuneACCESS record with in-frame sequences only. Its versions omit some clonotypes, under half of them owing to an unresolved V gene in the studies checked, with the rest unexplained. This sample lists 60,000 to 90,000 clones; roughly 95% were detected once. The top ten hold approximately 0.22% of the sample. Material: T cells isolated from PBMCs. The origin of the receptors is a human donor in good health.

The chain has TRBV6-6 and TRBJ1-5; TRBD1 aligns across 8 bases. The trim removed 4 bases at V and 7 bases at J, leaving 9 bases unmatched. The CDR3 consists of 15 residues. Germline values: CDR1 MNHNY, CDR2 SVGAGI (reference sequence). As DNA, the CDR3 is TGTGCCAGCAGTTCCCAGGACAGGGCAGACCAGCCCCAGCATTTT. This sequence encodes CASSSQDRADQPQHF.

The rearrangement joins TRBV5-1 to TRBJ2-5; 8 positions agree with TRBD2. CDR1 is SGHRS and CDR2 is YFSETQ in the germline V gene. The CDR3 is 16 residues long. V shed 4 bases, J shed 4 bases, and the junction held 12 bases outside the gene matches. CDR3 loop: CASSPQPTSGLETQYF. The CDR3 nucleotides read TGCGCCAGCAGCCCGCAACCAACTAGCGGCCTAGAGACCCAGTACTTC.